The 17 T cell receptor beta chains below come from one sample, sequenced in a study of T cell responses to AZD1222 COVID-19 vaccine. Generated by immunoSEQ multiplex PCR, the TCRdb table keeps only in-frame clones and is missing some. The sample holds under 150,000 clones, approximately 91% seen once. Sequences were derived from peripheral blood, sampled on day 0 of AZD1222 vaccination. Receptors originate from an adult in good health.

The chain employs TRBV12-2 and TRBJ2-2; the table's D call, TRBD2, has no DNA check behind it. TRBV12-2 is a recognized pseudogene. The CDR3 is 12 amino acids. This CDR3 reads CASRSCTGELFF. The CDR3 nucleotides are TGTGCAAGTCGCTCGTGTACCGGGGAGCTGTTTTTT.

The rearrangement joins TRBV27 to TRBJ1-5; D is uncertain. The germline V and J ends were trimmed by 6 bases and 2 bases, with 14 bases remaining between them. Germline-derived CDR1 and CDR2 are MNHEY and SMNVEV (reference sequence). This CDR3 has 15 residues. This CDR3 reads CASRLSGWGNQPQHF. The CDR3 nucleotides are TGTGCCAGCAGGCTCTCGGGTTGGGGCAATCAGCCCCAGCATTTT.

V gene TRBV5-1 combines with J gene TRBJ1-2; D is undetermined. Germline V gene lookup returns CDR1 SGHRS and CDR2 YFSETQ. V lost 3 bases and J 5 bases, leaving 8 bases between the germline ends. CDR3 length: 12 amino acids. The CDR3 here is CASSSGLYGYTF. The CDR3 DNA reads TGCGCCAGCAGCTCCGGACTGTATGGCTACACCTTC.

This clone has just one count. CDR3 in amino acids: CSAFAKGAEGYTF. The CDR3 DNA sequence: TGCAGCGCGTTCGCGAAGGGGGCGGAGGGCTACACCTTC. The chain uses TRBV29-1 and TRBJ1-2, with 7 bases fitting TRBD1. The CDR3 runs 13 residues. V lost 7 bases to trimming and J lost 8 bases; unmatched junction nucleotides: 13. The V gene's germline CDR1 is SQVTM and CDR2 ANQGSEA.

V usage is TRBV5-1 and J usage is TRBJ1-2; no reliable D call. CDR1 SGHRS and CDR2 YFSETQ come from the germline V gene. The ends were cut back, 0 bases at V and 6 bases at J, with 18 bases in the middle. This CDR3 spans 16 amino acids. DNA for the CDR3: TGCGCCAGCAGCTTGGCCACGGGTAGTGGATGGAATGGCTACACCTTC. Protein sequence: CASSLATGSGWNGYTF.

About this clone: Other DNA sequences from this sample encode an identical CDR3 as well. The chain couples TRBV7-2 to TRBJ1-5; D might be TRBD1 (5 bases). Germline V gene lookup returns CDR1 SGHTA and CDR2 FQGNSA. This CDR3 is 13 amino acids long. V gave up 3 bases and J gave up 4 bases, with 7 bases separating them. The CDR3 here is CASSLKGNQPQHF. The CDR3 DNA sequence: TGTGCCAGCAGCTTGAAGGGGAATCAGCCCCAGCATTTT.

The chain recombines TRBV3-1 (or the pseudogene TRBV3-2) with TRBJ1-2, with D possibly matching TRBD1 (5 bases). The germline V gene has CDR1 LGHDT and CDR2 YNNKEL (reference sequence). This CDR3 contains 12 residues. The V gene lost 1 base and the J gene lost 8 bases, with 8 bases spanning the gap. As DNA, the CDR3 is TGTGCCAGCAGCCAAGGGGAGGGGGGCTACACCTTC. Its translation: CASSQGEGGYTF.

V and J are TRBV5-1 and TRBJ1-2, with D hard to call. Trimming shortened V by 7 bases and J by 4 bases, and 17 bases separated the two germline ends. CDR1 and CDR2 from the germline V gene are SGHRS and YFSETQ. The CDR3 is 14 amino acids. In DNA, the CDR3 is TGCGCCAGCGCCAGCACGGGTAATCTCTATGGCTACACCTTC. Protein: CASASTGNLYGYTF.

The chain combines TRBV6-6 with TRBJ1-5, with a possible D match to TRBD1 (5 bases). The CDR3 sequence is 14 residues long. Germline V gene sequence: CDR1 MNHNY, CDR2 SVGAGI (reference sequence). V was pared by 7 bases and J by 0 bases, with 10 bases between. CDR3 protein: CASTPQGSNQPQHF. CDR3 nucleotide sequence: TGTGCCAGCACCCCTCAGGGTAGCAATCAGCCCCAGCATTTT.

The chain combines TRBV12-3 or TRBV12-4 with TRBJ1-2; maybe TRBD1 (5 bases). Between the trimmed V and J ends, which lost 5 bases and 5 bases, there was a span of 9 bases. CDR3 length: 12 residues. CDR3 sequence: CASSTTGYGYTF. In nucleotides, the CDR3 is TGTGCCAGCAGTACTACAGGTTATGGCTACACCTTC.

The chain combines TRBV7-9 with TRBJ1-4, with a possible D match to TRBD1 (5 bases). V was shortened by 7 bases and J by 10 bases, with 19 bases between the two germline ends. Looked up from germline, CDR1 is SEHNR and CDR2 is FQNEAQ (reference sequence). The CDR3 contains 14 residues. The CDR3 coding sequence is TGTGCCAGCACCCCGAGCGGGGCCTCAGGAAAACTGTTTTTT. Its protein product is CASTPSGASGKLFF.

CDR3: CASSERNYGYTF. In nucleotides, the CDR3 is TGTGCCAGCAGTGAAAGAAACTATGGCTACACCTTC. This rearrangement joins TRBV6-1 to TRBJ1-2, with D uncertain. Germline assignment: CDR1 MNHNS and CDR2 SASEGT. This CDR3 region has 12 residues. The V end was cut by 2 bases, the J end by 2 bases, with 3 bases between.

The genes are TRBV7-2 and TRBJ1-5, with 8 bases matching TRBD1. Losses at the gene ends were 3 bases for V and 3 bases for J; bases not matched to a gene: 10. This CDR3 has 17 residues. Germline V lookup: CDR1 SGHTA, CDR2 FQGNSA. DNA for the CDR3: TGTGCCAGCAGCTTCGCAGGGGGCGCGGGGAACAATCAGCCCCAGCATTTT. Protein sequence: CASSFAGGAGNNQPQHF.

The gene calls are TRBV6-5 and TRBJ1-3; the D is unclear. Deletions cut 5 bases from V and 1 base from J, with 6 bases between. CDR3 size: 13 residues. The germline V gene has CDR1 MNHEY and CDR2 SVGAGI. As DNA, the CDR3 is TGTGCCAGCAGTCTTCTTTCTGGAAACACCATATATTTT. Its translation is CASSLLSGNTIYF.

J is TRBJ1-5 and V is TRBV6-5, with 7 nucleotides matching TRBD1. CDR3 length: 15 residues. CDR1 is MNHEY, CDR2 SVGAGI, per germline. With V trimmed by 7 bases and J by 7 bases, 13 bases remained unmatched. CDR3 DNA sequence: TGTGCCAGCAAGCAGGATGGCAGGGGGTACCAGCCCCAGCATTTT. Its protein is CASKQDGRGYQPQHF.

V gene TRBV7-8 combines with J gene TRBJ2-7; TRBD1 matches at 7 bases. The CDR3 is 15 amino acids. V shed 5 bases and J 0 bases; nucleotides not matched to a gene: 7. In germline, CDR1 is SGHVS, CDR2 FQNEAQ. CDR3 region: CASSADRDSSYEQYF. The CDR3, as DNA: TGTGCCAGCAGCGCCGACCGGGACAGCTCCTACGAGCAGTACTTC.

The rearrangement joins TRBV5-6 to TRBJ1-5, with D possibly matching TRBD1 (5 bases). Looked up from germline, CDR1 is SGHDT and CDR2 is YYEEEE. This CDR3 spans 14 amino acids. The V and J ends lost 4 bases and 2 bases respectively, with 10 bases between them. For the CDR3, the DNA is TGTGCCAGCAGCCGAGGGGTTGGCAATCAGCCCCAGCATTTT. Translation: CASSRGVGNQPQHF.